One sample yielded the 22 T cell receptor beta chains listed below, sequenced in a study of shared clonotypes between healthy human individuals. Measured with immunoSEQ multiplex PCR; TCRdb has only the in-frame clones, and not every one. This table holds about 2.4 million clones, roughly 93% found once. Sequences were obtained from naive CD4+ T cells from PBMCs. Subset meaning: CD45RA+ positively selected. These receptor sequences come from a man between 18 and 35 years old in good health. Some clones in this sample may be carry-over from other donors' samples.

This rearrangement joins TRBV28 to TRBJ2-3, with D maybe TRBD1 (6 bases). Germline loops: CDR1 MDHEN, CDR2 SYDVKM. CDR3 length: 19 residues. V dropped 6 bases and J dropped 3 bases, with 28 bases sitting between them. CDR3 sequence: CASSPGGRGRGLWTDTQYF. The DNA for the CDR3 is TGTGCCAGCAGCCCGGGTGGGAGAGGCAGGGGATTGTGGACAGATACGCAGTATTTT. The variable domain in full, with the rest retrieved from reference TRBV28 and TRBJ2-3, is DVKVTQSSRYLVKRTGEKVFLECVQDMDHENMFWYRQDPGLGLRLIYFSYDVKMKEKGDIPEGYSVSREKKERFSLILESASTNQTSMYLCASSPGGRGRGLWTDTQYFGPGTRLTVL.

J is TRBJ2-5 and V is TRBV5-1, with 9 bases matching TRBD2. The CDR3 is made up of 16 amino acids. CDR1 is SGHRS, CDR2 YFSETQ, per germline. V lost 0 bases to trimming and J lost 2 bases; unmatched junction nucleotides: 5. DNA for the CDR3: TGCGCCAGCAGCTTGGCCGCCGCGGGAGGGCAAGAGACCCAGTACTTC. Encoded protein: CASSLAAAGGQETQYF.

A few counts support this clone. Distinct nucleotide sequences in the sample also encode this CDR3. The CDR3 bases are TGTGCCAGCAGCCAAGGATACACTGAAGCTTTCTTT. Its translation: CASSQGYTEAFF. This chain links TRBV28 with TRBJ1-1; D is ambiguous. The germline V gene encodes CDR1 MDHEN and CDR2 SYDVKM. The V and J ends lost 6 bases and 3 bases respectively, with 8 bases between them. The CDR3 has 12 residues. The full variable domain, its missing parts supplied by reference TRBV28 and TRBJ1-1, is DVKVTQSSRYLVKRTGEKVFLECVQDMDHENMFWYRQDPGLGLRLIYFSYDVKMKEKGDIPEGYSVSREKKERFSLILESASTNQTSMYLCASSQGYTEAFFGQGTRLTVV.

The chain carries TRBV7-9 and TRBJ2-3, with D possibly TRBD2 on 5 matching bases. Germline V CDR1 and CDR2: SEHNR, FQNEAQ (reference sequence). CDR3 length: 15 residues. The V end lost 0 bases, the J end lost 2 bases, and 9 bases lay between the germline ends. CDR3 protein: CASSLAAGLTDTQYF. CDR3 sequence (DNA): TGTGCCAGCAGCTTAGCGGCGGGCCTCACAGATACGCAGTATTTT.

The chain uses TRBV30 and TRBJ2-1; D possibly corresponds to TRBD1 (6 bases). CDR3 length: 15 residues. CDR1 is GTSNPN, CDR2 SVGIG, per germline (reference sequence). V gave up 2 bases and J gave up 6 bases, with 17 bases separating them. The CDR3 DNA reads as TGTGCCTGGAGTATCTTACAGGGCCTGGCCAATGAGCAGTTCTTC. Protein: CAWSILQGLANEQFF.

This clone occurred once. This chain links TRBV18 with TRBJ2-3, with 8 bases fitting TRBD2. The V segment lost 3 bases and the J segment 2 bases; nucleotides outside the gene matches: 10. This CDR3 is built from 17 residues. CDR1 is KGHSH, CDR2 LQKENI, per germline. CDR3 residues: CASSPWASGSNTDTQYF. CDR3 coding DNA: TGTGCCAGCTCACCGTGGGCCAGCGGGAGTAACACAGATACGCAGTATTTT.

This rearrangement joins TRBV10-3 to TRBJ1-6; D call uncertain. This CDR3 spans 15 amino acids. V was cut by 0 bases and J by 6 bases, with 9 bases left in between. Germline CDR1 ENHRY, CDR2 SYGVKD. The DNA for the CDR3 is TGTGCCATCAGTGAGTCGAATAGGGCTAATTCACCCCTCCACTTT. This sequence encodes CAISESNRANSPLHF.

Points on this clone: The sample carries other DNA sequences with the same CDR3. The chain combines TRBV11-2 with TRBJ2-3, with D possibly being TRBD1 (6 bases). CDR3 length: 13 amino acids. CDR1 is SGHAT, CDR2 FQNNGV, per germline. The V and J ends lost 1 base and 4 bases respectively, with 6 bases between them. The DNA for the CDR3 is TGTGCCAGCAGCTTAGCAGGGGCAGATACGCAGTATTTT. This sequence encodes CASSLAGADTQYF.

The chain uses TRBV29-1 and TRBJ2-7; no firm D call. Looked up from germline, CDR1 is SQVTM and CDR2 is ANQGSEA. Trimming took off 3 bases at V and 4 bases at J, with 10 bases between the two ends. This CDR3 has 12 residues. CDR3 bases: TGCAGCGTTGATAAGCGAAGGTACGAGCAGTACTTC. Amino acids: CSVDKRRYEQYF.

The genes are TRBV4-1 and TRBJ1-1, with D tentatively TRBD1 (6 bases). There are 16 residues in the CDR3. The ends were cut back, 8 bases at V and 1 base at J, with 20 bases in the middle. Germline CDR1 is MGHRA and CDR2 is YSYEKL. CDR3 in DNA: TGCGCCAGCCCGATACCCTCCGAGGGGGGGAACACTGAAGCTTTCTTT. Protein product: CASPIPSEGGNTEAFF.

The CDR3 coding sequence is TGTGCCAGCACCCGGACAGGGGGGAACACTGAAGCTTTCTTT. Its translation: CASTRTGGNTEAFF. The V and J genes are TRBV9 and TRBJ1-1; TRBD1 aligns across 10 bases. V trimming: 6 bases; J trimming: 1 base; junction bases outside the gene matches: 3. Per germline, CDR1 SGDLS and CDR2 YYNGEE. CDR3 length: 14 residues.

This sequence joins TRBV29-1 and TRBJ2-1, with TRBD2 matching over 12 bases. The CDR3 contains 16 residues. Trimming removed 8 bases from V and 4 bases from J; junction bases left unmatched: 12. CDR1 is SQVTM and CDR2 is ANQGSEA in the germline V gene. The CDR3, as DNA: TGCAGCATCCACCTAGCGGGAGGGCCCGTTTACAATGAGCAGTTCTTC. Protein: CSIHLAGGPVYNEQFF.

CDR3 nucleotide sequence: TGTGCCAGCAGCTTTTTGAGCGGGAGGGCATGGGAGACCCAGTACTTC. Protein sequence: CASSFLSGRAWETQYF. The chain has TRBV7-2 and TRBJ2-5, with 10 bases identical to TRBD2. CDR3 length: 16 residues. CDR1 is SGHTA and CDR2 is FQGNSA in the germline V gene. V dropped 3 bases and J dropped 5; count of bases not matched to a gene: 9.

Here the CDR3 DNA reads TGTGCCAGCAGTCCTATAGACAGGGGAAGCTACAATGAGCAGTTCTTC. Encoded protein: CASSPIDRGSYNEQFF. V is TRBV28 and J is TRBJ2-1; TRBD1 matches 8 bases. Per germline, CDR1 MDHEN and CDR2 SYDVKM. J gave up 3 bases and V 5 bases, and 9 bases lay outside the gene matches. CDR3 length equals 16 residues.

The genes are TRBV28 and TRBJ2-5; perhaps TRBD1 as D (6 bases). CDR3 length: 13 residues. V lost 5 bases and J lost 9, with 16 bases in between. CDR1 and CDR2 from the germline V gene are MDHEN and SYDVKM. The CDR3 region is CASSAVGGKAQYF. The CDR3 DNA reads TGTGCCAGCAGTGCTGTAGGGGGTAAGGCCCAGTACTTC.

The chain joins TRBV9 to TRBJ2-1; 7 bases fit TRBD2. From germline, CDR1 is SGDLS and CDR2 YYNGEE. V lost 0 bases, J lost 9 bases, and 9 bases stayed unmatched. The CDR3 covers 15 residues. DNA for the CDR3: TGTGCCAGCAGCGTAGGGGTGCGGGAGTGGGGTGAGCAGTTCTTC. As protein: CASSVGVREWGEQFF.

In this sample, this clone turned up once. CDR3 DNA sequence: TGTGCCAGCAGCCTCTCCTGGGGGGCGGGACTAGCGGGACGCCAGGGCACCTACAATGAGCAGTTCTTC. Amino acid sequence: CASSLSWGAGLAGRQGTYNEQFF. V gene TRBV9 combines with J gene TRBJ2-1, with 13 bases identical to TRBD2. The trim removed 4 bases at V and 2 bases at J, leaving 24 bases unmatched. Germline lookup yields CDR1 SGDLS and CDR2 YYNGEE. The CDR3 is 23 amino acids.

V is TRBV19 and J is TRBJ2-7; D is possibly TRBD1 (6 bases). CDR3 length equals 13 residues. With 6 bases removed from V and 0 bases from J, the gap between germline ends came to 9 bases. The germline gives CDR1 LNHDA, CDR2 SQIVND (reference sequence). CDR3 in amino acids: CASRRTASYEQYF. In DNA, the CDR3 is TGTGCCAGTAGGCGGACAGCCTCCTACGAGCAGTACTTC.

The V gene is TRBV18, the J gene TRBJ2-1, with 8 bases fitting TRBD1. The germline V gene has CDR1 KGHSH and CDR2 LQKENI. Germline trimming cut 3 bases from V and 2 bases from J; bases unmatched to any gene: 6. The CDR3 contains 16 residues. As DNA, the CDR3 is TGTGCCAGCTCACCTTTGGGGGGACAGGCCTACAATGAGCAGTTCTTC. This gives the protein CASSPLGGQAYNEQFF.

The CDR3 coding sequence is TGCGCCAGCAGCTTGTCCGGCCACCCCGGGTACTTC. Its protein is CASSLSGHPGYF. The V gene is TRBV5-1, the J gene TRBJ2-7, with D unresolved. The CDR3 totals 12 residues. The V gene lost 1 base and the J gene lost 12 bases, with 14 bases spanning the gap. From germline, CDR1 is SGHRS and CDR2 YFSETQ.

This clone was detected only a few times. The V call is TRBV30, the J call TRBJ1-1, with no clear D. V shed 6 bases and J shed 3 bases, with 11 bases lying between them. The CDR3 totals 12 residues. Germline V CDR1 and CDR2: GTSNPN, SVGIG (reference sequence). The DNA for the CDR3 is TGTGCCTGTACAAAAACGGACACTGAAGCTTTCTTT. This encodes CACTKTDTEAFF.

CDR3 DNA sequence: TGTGCCAGCAGCCCCGGGGGTAGCGAAAATCAAGAGACCCAGTACTTC. This codes for CASSPGGSENQETQYF. The chain is built from TRBV4-2 and TRBJ2-5; weak D call: TRBD2 (6 bases). Germline V gene data show CDR1 as LGHNA and CDR2 as YNFKEQ. V gave up 4 bases and J gave up 2 bases, with 17 bases separating them. This CDR3 is 16 amino acids long.